One sample yielded the 7 T cell receptor beta chains listed below, sequenced in a study of blood T cell repertoires in COVID-19. Some clones are missing from TCRdb's copy, which holds only in-frame ones; the method was immunoSEQ multiplex PCR. This repertoire shows under 350,000 clones, roughly nine tenths found once; its top ten account for around 1.9%. The sample taken for sequencing was PBMCs or T cells enriched from blood (not recorded which). The receptors were sampled from a woman aged 60-75 years who had recovered from COVID-19.

This chain links TRBV5-6 with TRBJ2-7; the match to TRBD1 covers 9 bases. Germline V gene lookup returns CDR1 SGHDT and CDR2 YYEEEE. The CDR3 runs 14 residues. The V and J ends lost 2 bases and 7 bases, in that order; junction bases with no gene match: 7. CDR3 nucleotides: TGTGCCAGCAGCTTCGGACAGGGGCTGGAGGAGCAGTACTTC. This codes for CASSFGQGLEEQYF. Supplemented by reference TRBV5-6 and TRBJ2-7, the full variable domain reads DAGVTQSPTHLIKTRGQQVTLRCSPKSGHDTVSWYQQALGQGPQFIFQYYEEEERQRGNFPDRFSGHQFPNYSSELNVNALLLGDSALYLCASSFGQGLEEQYFGPGTRLTVT.

The chain employs TRBV9 and TRBJ1-2; 9 bases map to TRBD1. The CDR3 sequence is 15 residues long. From germline, CDR1 is SGDLS and CDR2 YYNGEE. With V trimmed by 4 bases and J by 8 bases, 12 bases remained unmatched. The DNA for the CDR3 is TGTGCCAGCAGCTCCCGACAGGGGGATAAAGGAGGCTACACCTTC. Amino acids: CASSSRQGDKGGYTF.

For the CDR3, the DNA is TGCGCCAGCAGCTTCGGACTAGCGGGCTCTGGAAACACCATATATTTT. Protein sequence: CASSFGLAGSGNTIYF. This chain joins TRBV5-1 and TRBJ1-3; D unclear. V was trimmed by 2 bases and J by 0 bases, leaving 12 bases between them. The CDR3 covers 16 residues. Per germline, CDR1 SGHRS and CDR2 YFSETQ.

The rearrangement joins TRBV10-1 to TRBJ1-6, with D maybe TRBD1 (6 bases). This CDR3 is 14 amino acids long. The V and J ends lost 6 bases and 7 bases respectively, with 13 bases between them. From germline, CDR1 is WNHNN and CDR2 SYGVQD (reference sequence). The CDR3 region has the DNA TGCGCCAGCAGCATCGGGACACCGAATTCACCCCTCCACTTT. This encodes CASSIGTPNSPLHF.

This clone was seen once. This chain joins TRBV9 and TRBJ1-2, with D hard to call. The CDR3 has 16 residues. The germline V and J ends were trimmed by 2 bases and 2 bases, with 16 bases remaining between them. Germline CDR1 reads SGDLS; CDR2 reads YYNGEE. The CDR3 DNA reads as TGTGCCAGCAGCGTTGCGTTTCGCGCAACCAACTATGGCTACACCTTC. Translating it yields CASSVAFRATNYGYTF.

The CDR3 bases are TGCGCCAGCAGCACGGCGGACAGGGGGGATGGCTACACCTTC. It specifies CASSTADRGDGYTF. The chain employs TRBV5-1 and TRBJ1-2, with 10 bases lining up with TRBD1. Germline assignment: CDR1 SGHRS and CDR2 YFSETQ. The CDR3 is 14 residues long. V lost 4 bases, J lost 6 bases, and 6 bases stayed unmatched.

The rearrangement uses TRBV19 and TRBJ2-1; D not certain. Per germline, CDR1 LNHDA and CDR2 SQIVND (reference sequence). V was pared by 0 bases and J by 6 bases, with 3 bases between. This CDR3 comprises 12 residues. CDR3 bases: TGTGCCAGTAGTATAGACGTCAATGAGCAGTTCTTC. Residues: CASSIDVNEQFF. The full variable domain, completed using reference TRBV19 and TRBJ2-1, is DGGITQSPKYLFRKEGQNVTLSCEQNLNHDAMYWYRQDPGQGLRLIYYSQIVNDFQKGDIAEGYSVSREKKESFPLTVTSAQKNPTAFYLCASSIDVNEQFFGPGTRLTVL.